This T cell receptor (beta chain) appears in the sequencing data of a study of T cells in women clearing cervical HPV infection. Concerning this clone: Read coverage stops 3 residues before the CDR3 terminus; the germline J gene supplies the remainder.

The table came from immunoSEQ multiplex PCR; TCRdb's copy has only in-frame clones and leaves some out. In all, the sample yields about 46,000 clones. There are 13 residues in the CDR3. Germline V gives CDR1 ENHRY, CDR2 SYGVKD. V lost 6 bases and J lost 9, with 15 bases in between. The origin of this receptor is a woman aged 18-70 years with a cervical HPV16 infection that either progressed to CIN3+ or cleared (not recorded which). The chain employs TRBV10-3 and TRBJ2-1; a weak D match, TRBD2 (5 bases). The material sequenced was blood buffy coat. The sequenced CDR3 bases are TGTGCCATCAGCCCGGGTCCGGCGGGTGAG. Amino acid sequence: CAISPGPAGE. The CDR3 in its entirety is CAISPGPAGEQFF.